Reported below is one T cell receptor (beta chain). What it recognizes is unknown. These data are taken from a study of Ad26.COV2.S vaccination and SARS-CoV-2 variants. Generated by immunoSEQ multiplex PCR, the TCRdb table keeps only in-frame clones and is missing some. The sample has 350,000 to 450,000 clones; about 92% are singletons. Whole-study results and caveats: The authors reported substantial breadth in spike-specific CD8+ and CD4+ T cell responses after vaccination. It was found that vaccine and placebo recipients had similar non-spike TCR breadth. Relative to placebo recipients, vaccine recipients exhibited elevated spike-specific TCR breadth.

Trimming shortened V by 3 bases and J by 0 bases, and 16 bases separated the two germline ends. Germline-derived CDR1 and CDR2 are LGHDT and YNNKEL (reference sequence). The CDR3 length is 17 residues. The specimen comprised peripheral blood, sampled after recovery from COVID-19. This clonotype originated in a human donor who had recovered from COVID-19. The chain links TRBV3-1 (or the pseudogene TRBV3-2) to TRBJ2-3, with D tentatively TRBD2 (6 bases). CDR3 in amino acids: CASSQLGLLASTDTQYF. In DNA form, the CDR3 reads TGTGCCAGCAGCCAGCTCGGACTATTAGCTAGCACAGATACGCAGTATTTT.